This TCR beta chain is drawn from a study of sequential checkpoint blockade in melanoma. This clone was observed a few times. Sample treatment: randomized to nivolumab then ipilimumab (arm A) or the reverse (arm B). Assay used: immunoSEQ multiplex PCR; TCRdb lists only in-frame clones, some missing. Of 15,000 to 20,000 clones listed, around four fifths were seen once; the top ten hold roughly 35%. The germline CDR1 and CDR2 sequences are SEHNR and FQNEAQ (reference sequence). V was cut by 3 bases and J by 1 base, with 24 bases left in between. This CDR3 comprises 19 residues. The source is a human donor with melanoma. The sequenced sample was CD8+ T cells sorted from blood (inferred from file names), obtained from a patient given nivolumab and ipilimumab in sequence. J is TRBJ2-5 and V is TRBV7-9; perhaps TRBD1 as D (5 bases). CDR3 sequence reads: CASSLQGFLNAQTQETQYF. CDR3 nucleotides: TGTGCCAGCAGCTTGCAGGGTTTCCTCAACGCCCAGACCCAAGAGACCCAGTACTTC.